This TCR beta chain was documented in a study of vaccination effects on CD4 cells after COVID-19. Whole-study context: It was two doses of either the BNT162b2 or mRNA-1273 vaccine that participants received.

Only in-frame clones appear in the TCRdb table, and some are missing; sequencing was by immunoSEQ multiplex PCR. The sample holds about 41,000 clones; roughly 70% are singletons and the top ten take roughly 25%. In this sample, this clone turned up once. The antigen remains undetermined. CDR3 length: 14 amino acids. Per the germline V gene, CDR1 is LGHDT and CDR2 is YNNKEL (reference sequence). Trimming removed 4 bases from V and 3 bases from J, with 10 bases in between. Sequencing was preceded by expansion of antigen-specific CD4+ T cells with viral peptide pools in the ViraFEST assay. The authors isolated CD4+ T cells after around 11 days of culture. The vaccine recipients had no prior SARS-CoV-2 infection, with negative nucleocapsid antibodies.

The chain carries TRBV3-1 (or the pseudogene TRBV3-2) and TRBJ1-5; D remains unclear. This clonotype was sampled from a human donor who received a COVID-19 vaccine. The specimen comprised CD4+ T cells from PBMCs cultured with HCoV-OC43 spike peptides, sampled before COVID-19 vaccination. Documented subset: HCoV-OC43 spike overlapping peptide pool stimulation. CDR3 in DNA: TGTGCCAGCAGCCCGACGGAATTCAATCAGCCCCAGCATTTT. Residues: CASSPTEFNQPQHF.